This T cell receptor beta chain came from a study of control samples from healthy donors and cancer patients. Germline CDR1 and CDR2: LGHDT and YNNKEL (reference sequence). Trimming removed 2 bases from V and 4 bases from J; junction bases left unmatched: 9. This CDR3 region has 16 residues. Sequencing used immunoSEQ multiplex PCR; TCRdb keeps in-frame clones, though not all of them. The sample shows fewer than 85,000 clones, over 90% of them seen only once. Sequencing was carried out using blood. The V gene is TRBV3-1 (or the pseudogene TRBV3-2), the J gene TRBJ2-3; 7 nucleotides agree with TRBD2. The sequence was collected from a woman in her twenties or thirties in good health. CDR3 protein: CASSQFNGGLADTQYF. CDR3 bases: TGTGCCAGCAGCCAATTCAACGGGGGGTTGGCAGATACGCAGTATTTT.